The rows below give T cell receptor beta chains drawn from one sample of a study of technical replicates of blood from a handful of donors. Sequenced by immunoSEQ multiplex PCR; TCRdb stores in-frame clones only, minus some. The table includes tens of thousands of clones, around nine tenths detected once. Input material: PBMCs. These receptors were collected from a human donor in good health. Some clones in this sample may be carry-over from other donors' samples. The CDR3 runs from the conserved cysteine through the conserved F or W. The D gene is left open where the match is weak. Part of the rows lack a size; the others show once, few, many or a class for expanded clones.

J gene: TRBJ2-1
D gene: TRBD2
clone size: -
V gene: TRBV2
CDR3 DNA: TGTGCCAGCAAGGATCTAGCGGGGTATAATGAGCAGTTCTTC
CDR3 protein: CASKDLAGYNEQFF

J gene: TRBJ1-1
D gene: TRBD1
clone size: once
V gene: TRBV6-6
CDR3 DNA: TGTGCCAGCAGTACCTGGACAGGGGCGAAGAACACTGAAGCTTTCTTT
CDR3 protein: CASSTWTGAKNTEAFF

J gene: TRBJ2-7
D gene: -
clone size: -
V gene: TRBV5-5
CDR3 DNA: TGTGCCAGCAGCTCCCATCCTGGCGGGAACGAGCAGTACTTC
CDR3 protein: CASSSHPGGNEQYF

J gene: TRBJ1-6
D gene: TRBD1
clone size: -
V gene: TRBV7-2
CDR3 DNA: TGTGCCAGCAGCTTGGACAGGGGTTATTCACCCCTCCACTTT
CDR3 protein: CASSLDRGYSPLHF

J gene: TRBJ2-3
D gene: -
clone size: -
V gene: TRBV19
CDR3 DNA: TGTGCCAGTAGTATAGAATCAGGAATCACAGATACGCAGTATTTT
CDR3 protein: CASSIESGITDTQYF

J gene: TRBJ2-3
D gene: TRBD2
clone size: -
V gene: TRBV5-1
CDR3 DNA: TGCGCCAGCAGCTTGGCCGGTAGCGGGGATACAGATACGCAGTATTTT
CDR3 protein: CASSLAGSGDTDTQYF

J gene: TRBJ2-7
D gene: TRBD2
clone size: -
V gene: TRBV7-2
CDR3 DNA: TGTGCCAGCAGCTTGATGACTAGCGCAGGCTACGAGCAGTACTTC
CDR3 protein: CASSLMTSAGYEQYF

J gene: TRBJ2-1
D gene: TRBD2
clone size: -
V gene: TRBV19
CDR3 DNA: TGTGCCAGTAGTATGACACTAGCGGGAGGGTATGAGCAGTTCTTC
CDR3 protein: CASSMTLAGGYEQFF

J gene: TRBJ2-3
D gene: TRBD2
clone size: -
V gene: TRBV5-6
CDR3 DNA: TGTGCCACCAAAACCCCGCGGGACTACACAGATACGCAGTATTTT
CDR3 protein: CATKTPRDYTDTQYF

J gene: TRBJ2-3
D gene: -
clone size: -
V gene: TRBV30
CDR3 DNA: TGTGCCTGGAGTGTACGTCCAGGCACAGATACGCAGTATTTT
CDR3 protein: CAWSVRPGTDTQYF

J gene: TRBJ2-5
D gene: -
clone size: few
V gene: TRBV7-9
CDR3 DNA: TGTGCCAGCAGCTTAGTGACCAGGGGACAAGAGACCCAGTACTTC
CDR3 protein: CASSLVTRGQETQYF

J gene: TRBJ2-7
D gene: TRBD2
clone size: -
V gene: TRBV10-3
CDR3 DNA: TGTGCCATCAGTGAGGCCCGGACTAGCGGCGAGCAGTACTTC
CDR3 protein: CAISEARTSGEQYF

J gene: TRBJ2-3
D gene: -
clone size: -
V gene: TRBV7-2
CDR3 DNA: TGTGCCAGCAGCTTCCGGACTACCACAGATACGCAGTATTTT
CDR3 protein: CASSFRTTTDTQYF

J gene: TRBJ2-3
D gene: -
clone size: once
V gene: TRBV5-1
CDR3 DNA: TGCGCCAGCAGCCCGGAGACTAGCACAGATACGCAGTATTTT
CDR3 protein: CASSPETSTDTQYF

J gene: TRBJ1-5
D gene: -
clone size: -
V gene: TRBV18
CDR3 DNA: TGTGCCAGCTCAAAGGGGAGGGACGGTCAGCCCCAGCATTTT
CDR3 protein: CASSKGRDGQPQHF

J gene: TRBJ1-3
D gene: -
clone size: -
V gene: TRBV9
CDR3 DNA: TGTGCCAGCAGCACTGGACAGTACTCTGGAAACACCATATATTTT
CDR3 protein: CASSTGQYSGNTIYF